What follows is one T cell receptor (beta chain) and its context. Its specificity is not known. CDR1 is SGHTA, CDR2 FQGNSA, per germline. Trimming pared 5 bases from V and 0 bases from J, leaving 14 bases between. The CDR3 loop spans 16 amino acids. The data derive from a study of T-cell memory formation after mild COVID-19. The overall study: For the most part, TCR clusters were specific to one donor. General study points: Most CD4+ clones that shrank were in CM and EM, while CD8+ ones turned up in EMRA.

TCRdb re-analysed the 5' RACE reads in MiXCR, keeping a single row per CDR3 protein. The sample lists more than 75,000 distinct CDR3 sequences; approximately 14% were seen once. What was sequenced was PBMCs or a T cell subset sorted from them (not recorded which). V is TRBV7-2 and J is TRBJ1-3; D is unresolved. This receptor was obtained from an adult woman who had mild COVID-19 (a few samples of this study predate the infection). Cell type and time point are not known. The CDR3 DNA is TGTGCCAGCAGCCCAGGAGCGGATTTCTCTGGAAACACCATATATTTT. It translates to CASSPGADFSGNTIYF.